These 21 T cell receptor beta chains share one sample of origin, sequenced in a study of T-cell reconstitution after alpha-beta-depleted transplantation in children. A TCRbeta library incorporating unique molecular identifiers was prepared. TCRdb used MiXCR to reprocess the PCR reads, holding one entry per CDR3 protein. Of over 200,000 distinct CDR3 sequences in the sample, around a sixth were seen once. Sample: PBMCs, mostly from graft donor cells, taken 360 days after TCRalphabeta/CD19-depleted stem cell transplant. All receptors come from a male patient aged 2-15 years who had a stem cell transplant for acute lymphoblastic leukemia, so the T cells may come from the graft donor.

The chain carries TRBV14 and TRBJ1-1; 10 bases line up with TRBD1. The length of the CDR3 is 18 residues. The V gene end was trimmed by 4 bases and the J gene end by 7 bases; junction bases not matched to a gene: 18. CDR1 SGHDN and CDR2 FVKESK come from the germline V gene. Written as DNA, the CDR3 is TGTGCCAGCAGCCTTGGATTTTGGGACAGGGGAACAGATATTGAAGCTTTCTTT. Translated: CASSLGFWDRGTDIEAFF.

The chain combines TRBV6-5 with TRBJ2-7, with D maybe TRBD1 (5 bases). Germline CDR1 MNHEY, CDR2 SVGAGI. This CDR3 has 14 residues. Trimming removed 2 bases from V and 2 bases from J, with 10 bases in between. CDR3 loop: CASSYLDRTYEQYF. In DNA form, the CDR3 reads TGTGCCAGCAGTTACCTCGACAGAACCTACGAGCAGTACTTC.

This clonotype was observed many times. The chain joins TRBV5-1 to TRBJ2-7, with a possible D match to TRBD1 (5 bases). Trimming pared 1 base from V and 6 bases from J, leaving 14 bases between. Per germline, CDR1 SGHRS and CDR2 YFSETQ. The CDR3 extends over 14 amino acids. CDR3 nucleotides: TGCGCCAGCAGCTTGCACAGGAGTCAAGGCGAGCAGTACTTC. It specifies CASSLHRSQGEQYF.

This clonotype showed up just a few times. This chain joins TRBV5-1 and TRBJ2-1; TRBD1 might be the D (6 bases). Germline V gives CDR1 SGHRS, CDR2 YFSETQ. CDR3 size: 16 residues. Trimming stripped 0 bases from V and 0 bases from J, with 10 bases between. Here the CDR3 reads CASSLGQGYSYNEQFF. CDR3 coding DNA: TGCGCCAGCAGCTTGGGGCAGGGGTACTCCTACAATGAGCAGTTCTTC.

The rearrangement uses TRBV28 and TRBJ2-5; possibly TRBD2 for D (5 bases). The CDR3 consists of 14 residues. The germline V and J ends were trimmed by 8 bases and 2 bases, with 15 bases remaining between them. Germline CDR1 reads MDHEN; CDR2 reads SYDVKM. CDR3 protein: CASRVGNKQETQYF. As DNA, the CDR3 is TGTGCCAGCCGCGTCGGGAACAAACAAGAGACCCAGTACTTC.

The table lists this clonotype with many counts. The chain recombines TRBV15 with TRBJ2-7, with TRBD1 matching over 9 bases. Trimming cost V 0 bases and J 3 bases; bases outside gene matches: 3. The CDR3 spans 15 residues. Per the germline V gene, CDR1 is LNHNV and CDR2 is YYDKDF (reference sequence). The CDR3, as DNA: TGTGCCACCAGCAGAGATGGGGACAGGGACTACGAGCAGTACTTC. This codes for CATSRDGDRDYEQYF.

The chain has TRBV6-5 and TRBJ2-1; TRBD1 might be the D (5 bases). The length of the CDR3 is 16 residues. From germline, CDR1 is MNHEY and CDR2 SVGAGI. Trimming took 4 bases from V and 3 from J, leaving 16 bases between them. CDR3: CASSSHRRPNYNEQFF. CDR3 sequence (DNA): TGTGCCAGCAGTTCTCACAGGCGCCCCAACTACAATGAGCAGTTCTTC.

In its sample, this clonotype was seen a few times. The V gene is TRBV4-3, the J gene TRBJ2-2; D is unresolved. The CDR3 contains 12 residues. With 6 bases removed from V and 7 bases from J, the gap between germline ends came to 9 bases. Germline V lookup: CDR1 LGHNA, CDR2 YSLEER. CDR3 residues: CASSKGYGELFF. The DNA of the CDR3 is TGCGCCAGCAGTAAAGGTTACGGGGAGCTGTTTTTT.

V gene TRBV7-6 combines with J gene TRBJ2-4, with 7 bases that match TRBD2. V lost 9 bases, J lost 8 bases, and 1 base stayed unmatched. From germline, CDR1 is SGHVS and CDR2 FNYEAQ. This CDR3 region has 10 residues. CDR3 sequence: CARGGDIQYF. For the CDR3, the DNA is TGTGCCAGGGGGGGGGACATTCAGTACTTC.

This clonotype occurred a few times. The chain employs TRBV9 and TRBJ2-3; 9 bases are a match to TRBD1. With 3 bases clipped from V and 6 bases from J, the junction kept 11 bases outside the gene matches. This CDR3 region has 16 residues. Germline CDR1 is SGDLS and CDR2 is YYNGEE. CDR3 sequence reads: CASSGTGTGFRDTQYF. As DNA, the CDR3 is TGTGCCAGCAGCGGGACCGGGACAGGGTTTCGGGATACGCAGTATTTT.

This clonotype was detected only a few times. Here the CDR3 reads CASRISGGETQYF. As DNA, the CDR3 is TGTGCCAGCAGAATTAGCGGGGGGGAGACGCAGTATTTT. The J gene is TRBJ2-3, the V gene TRBV12-3 or TRBV12-4; 11 nucleotides match TRBD2. Germline trimming cut 6 bases from V and 9 bases from J; bases unmatched to any gene: 5. The CDR3 is made up of 13 amino acids.

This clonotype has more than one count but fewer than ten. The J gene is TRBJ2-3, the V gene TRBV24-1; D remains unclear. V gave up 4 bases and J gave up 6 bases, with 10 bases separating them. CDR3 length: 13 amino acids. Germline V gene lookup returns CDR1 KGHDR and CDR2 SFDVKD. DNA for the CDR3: TGTGCCACCAGTGACATAGTATTTGATACGCAGTATTTT. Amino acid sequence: CATSDIVFDTQYF.

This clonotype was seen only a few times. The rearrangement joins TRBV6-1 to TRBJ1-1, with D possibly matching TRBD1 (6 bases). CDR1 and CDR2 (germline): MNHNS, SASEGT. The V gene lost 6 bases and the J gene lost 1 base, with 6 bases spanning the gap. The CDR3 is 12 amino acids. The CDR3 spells CASRGQNTEAFF. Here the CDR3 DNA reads TGTGCCAGCAGGGGACAGAACACTGAAGCTTTCTTT.

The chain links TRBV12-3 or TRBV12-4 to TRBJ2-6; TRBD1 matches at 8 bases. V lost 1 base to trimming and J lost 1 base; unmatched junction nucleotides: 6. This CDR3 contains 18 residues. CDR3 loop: CASSLGQGSGSGANVLTF. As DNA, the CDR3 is TGTGCCAGCAGTTTAGGACAGGGGTCCGGGTCTGGGGCCAACGTCCTGACTTTC.

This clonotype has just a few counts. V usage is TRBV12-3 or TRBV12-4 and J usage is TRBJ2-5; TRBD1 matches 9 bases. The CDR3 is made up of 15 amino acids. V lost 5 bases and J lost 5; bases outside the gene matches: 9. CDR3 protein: CASSPGTGSGETQYF. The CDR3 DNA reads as TGTGCCAGCAGTCCCGGGACAGGGTCCGGGGAGACCCAGTACTTC.

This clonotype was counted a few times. The CDR3 DNA sequence: TGTGCCGCTACAGGGACAGGGGTCAACATTCAGTACTTC. This encodes CAATGTGVNIQYF. The chain carries TRBV7-9 and TRBJ2-4, with TRBD1 identical over 10 bases. Germline V gene data show CDR1 as SEHNR and CDR2 as FQNEAQ (reference sequence). The ends lost 11 bases at V and 7 bases at J; junction bases unmatched: 8. The CDR3 is 13 amino acids.

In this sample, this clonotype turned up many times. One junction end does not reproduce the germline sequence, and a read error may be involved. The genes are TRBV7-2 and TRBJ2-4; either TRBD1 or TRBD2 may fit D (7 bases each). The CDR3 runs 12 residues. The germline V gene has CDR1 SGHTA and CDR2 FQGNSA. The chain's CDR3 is CASSQGGLAAIF. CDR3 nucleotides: TGTGCCAGCAGCCAGGGGGGCCTAGCGGCCATCTTC.

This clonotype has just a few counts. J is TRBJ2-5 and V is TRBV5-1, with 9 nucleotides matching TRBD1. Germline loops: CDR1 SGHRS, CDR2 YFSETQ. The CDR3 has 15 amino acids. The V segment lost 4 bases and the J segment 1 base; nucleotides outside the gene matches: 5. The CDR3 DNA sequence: TGCGCCAGCAGCCCGGGACAGGGAACCCAAGAGACCCAGTACTTC. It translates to CASSPGQGTQETQYF.

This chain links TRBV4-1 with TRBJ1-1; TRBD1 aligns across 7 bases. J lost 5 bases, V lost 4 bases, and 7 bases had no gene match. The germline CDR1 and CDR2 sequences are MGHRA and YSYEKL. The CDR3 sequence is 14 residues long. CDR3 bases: TGCGCCAGCAGCCCCTACAGGGGTGGTACTGAAGCTTTCTTT. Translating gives CASSPYRGGTEAFF.

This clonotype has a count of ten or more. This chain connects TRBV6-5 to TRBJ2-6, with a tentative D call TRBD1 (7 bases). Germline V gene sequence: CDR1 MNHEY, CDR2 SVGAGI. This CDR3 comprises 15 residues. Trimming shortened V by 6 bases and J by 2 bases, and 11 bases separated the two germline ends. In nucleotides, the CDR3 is TGTGCCAGCAGCAGGGGGGAAGCTGGGGCCAACGTCCTGACTTTC. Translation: CASSRGEAGANVLTF.

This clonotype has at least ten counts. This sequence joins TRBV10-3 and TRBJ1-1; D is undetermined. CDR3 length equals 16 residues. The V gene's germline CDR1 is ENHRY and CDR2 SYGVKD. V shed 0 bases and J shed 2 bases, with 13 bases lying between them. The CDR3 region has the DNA TGTGCCATCAGTGAGTCAGGGAGGTTCCTCAACACTGAAGCTTTCTTT. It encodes CAISESGRFLNTEAFF.